Reported below is one T cell receptor beta chain. Its specificity is unknown. The entry originates in a study of cytomegalovirus exposure and HLA in healthy donors. The study's findings and limits: CMV serostatus stood as the only immune exposure information on hand. Most of the TCR beta V segments (in an earlier analysis) were productive either about 90% or about 30% of the time. Both high specificity and high sensitivity reportedly marked the classifier's diagnosis of cytomegalovirus status.

Primers for the PCR totalled 60 Vbeta and 13 Jbeta. Generated by immunoSEQ multiplex PCR, the TCRdb table keeps only in-frame clones and is missing some. The data contain 180,000 or so clones, under 80% of them singletons. At collection, donors were nominally healthy, but unrecorded immune exposures were probable. The clonotype was recovered from a human donor in good health. What was sequenced was PBMCs.

This chain's CDR3 is CASSVVASPDTQYF. The CDR3 DNA follows: TGTGCCAGCAGCGTAGTAGCGTCTCCAGATACGCAGTATTTT. V and J are TRBV9 and TRBJ2-3, with a tentative D call TRBD2 (5 bases). Germline CDR1 and CDR2: SGDLS and YYNGEE. This CDR3 region has 14 residues. Trimming took 0 bases from V and 4 from J, leaving 9 bases between them.